The 4 T cell receptor beta chains reported below all come from one sample, sequenced in a study of OX40 agonist ivuxolimab in advanced cancers. Assay: immunoSEQ multiplex PCR; the TCRdb copy retains only in-frame clones and omits some. The repertoire includes roughly 50,000 clones, roughly 82% of them detected once, and 6.3% sits in the top ten. The sample consisted of CD4+ or CD8+ T cells sorted from blood, taken in a trial of the OX40 agonist ivuxolimab. The receptor set was obtained from an adult with an advanced solid tumor such as melanoma, head and neck, liver or kidney cancer.

In this sample, this clone is medium-sized. The rearrangement joins TRBV10-1 to TRBJ2-7; 7 bases align to TRBD1. V dropped 5 bases and J dropped 2; count of bases not matched to a gene: 6. The CDR3 is 14 residues long. The germline V gene encodes CDR1 WNHNN and CDR2 SYGVQD (reference sequence). For the CDR3, the DNA is TGCGCCAGCAGTAGGGACAGAAGACCCTACGAGCAGTACTTC. Translation: CASSRDRRPYEQYF.

V gene TRBV19 combines with J gene TRBJ2-2, with 7 positions matching TRBD1. CDR1 LNHDA and CDR2 SQIVND come from the germline V gene (reference sequence). The CDR3 loop spans 15 amino acids. V shed 4 bases and J 4 bases; nucleotides not matched to a gene: 6. The CDR3 DNA reads as TGTGCCAGTAGTACGCTACAGGGGTTCACCGGGGAGCTGTTTTTT. Its protein product is CASSTLQGFTGELFF.

This chain links TRBV27 with TRBJ1-5; TRBD1 matches 7 bases. Germline V gene lookup returns CDR1 MNHEY and CDR2 SMNVEV (reference sequence). The J segment lost 6 bases and the V segment lost 0 bases, leaving 5 bases of the junction unmatched. This CDR3 is built from 15 residues. The CDR3 spells CASSLSRGQGQPQHF. In DNA, the CDR3 is TGTGCCAGCAGTTTATCGAGGGGGCAGGGTCAGCCCCAGCATTTT.

The chain links TRBV30 to TRBJ1-6; 7 bases map to TRBD1. The CDR3 extends over 15 amino acids. The V and J ends lost 3 bases and 10 bases, in that order; junction bases with no gene match: 12. Germline loops: CDR1 GTSNPN, CDR2 SVGIG (reference sequence). CDR3 nucleotides: TGTGCCTGGAGGGGACAACAGGGGATGGGGTCACCCCTCCACTTT. Its translation is CAWRGQQGMGSPLHF. The variable domain in full, with the rest retrieved from reference TRBV30 and TRBJ1-6, is SQTIHQWPATLVQPVGSPLSLECTVEGTSNPNLYWYRQAAGRGLQLLFYSVGIGQISSEVPQNLSASRPQDRQFILSSKKLLLSDSGFYLCAWRGQQGMGSPLHFGNGTRLTVT.